This T cell receptor (beta chain) was retrieved from a study of cytomegalovirus exposure and HLA in healthy donors. The donors (healthy individuals) were bone marrow donors. Study-wide findings and caveats: An analysis done earlier found most TCR beta V segments productive about 90% or about 30% of the time. Analysis was carried out at a later point, and it linked a missense DCLRE1C variant to TCR beta V- and J-gene trimming.

The PCR ran on 60 Vbeta and 13 Jbeta primers. As processed by the authors: Among the unique TCR beta chains that a later analysis counted, about 79 million in all, 10 million to 13 million were shared. Some clones are missing from TCRdb's copy, which holds only in-frame ones; the method was immunoSEQ multiplex PCR. V and J calls and clone size are those listed in that table; D and trimming were worked out from the DNA. This table has some 150,000 clones, roughly three quarters appearing once. This clone has only one observation. As yet, its antigen is unknown. CDR3 length: 14 amino acids. Germline V lookup: CDR1 MDHEN, CDR2 SYDVKM. V dropped 6 bases and J dropped 7; count of bases not matched to a gene: 8.

Sequenced: PBMCs. The chain employs TRBV28 and TRBJ1-4, with 7 bases aligning to TRBD1. The source is a man aged 25 to 45 in good health and CMV-seropositive. CDR3 nucleotides: TGTGCCAGCAGCTTAGGACAGGTTGCTGAAAAACTGTTTTTT. Protein sequence: CASSLGQVAEKLFF.